The next 9 T cell receptor beta chains were all read from a single sample in a study of CD8+ T cells in alopecia areata. The authors extracted RNA and reverse transcribed it into cDNA as the sequencing template. Repertoires were generated with immunoSEQ multiplex PCR, while TCRdb's copy carries only in-frame clones and drops some. The sample has about 110,000 clones, roughly 50% seen once. Treatment given: oral pan-JAK inhibitor, 5-10 mg twice daily. This sample comprised CD8+ T cells sorted from blood, obtained at week 24, from a patient treated with tofacitinib. Source of these receptors: a human donor with alopecia areata.

The rearrangement links TRBV5-4 to TRBJ2-1; 14 nucleotides align to TRBD2. Germline V gives CDR1 SGHNT, CDR2 YYREEE (reference sequence). V lost 4 bases, J lost 5 bases, and 5 bases stayed unmatched. This CDR3 has 16 amino acids. CDR3 protein: CASSSKTSGGDNEQFF. CDR3 DNA: TGTGCCAGCAGCAGCAAGACTAGCGGGGGGGACAATGAGCAGTTCTTC. The whole variable domain, remainder taken from reference TRBV5-4 and TRBJ2-1, is ETGVTQSPTHLIKTRGQQVTLRCSSQSGHNTVSWYQQALGQGPQFIFQYYREEENGRGNFPPRFSGLQFPNYSSELNVNALELDDSALYLCASSSKTSGGDNEQFFGPGTRLTVL.

This clone has a handful of counts. The rearrangement joins TRBV7-6 to TRBJ1-6; D is ambiguous. V lost 0 bases and J lost 9, with 15 bases in between. Germline CDR1 and CDR2: SGHVS and FNYEAQ. CDR3 length equals 16 residues. CDR3 sequence reads: CASSLALPGSGSPLHF. The CDR3 DNA reads TGTGCCAGCAGCTTAGCGCTTCCAGGATCGGGTTCACCCCTCCACTTT.

The chain carries TRBV6-1 and TRBJ1-6; D gene unclear. Looked up from germline, CDR1 is MNHNS and CDR2 is SASEGT. Trimming pared 0 bases from V and 10 bases from J, leaving 13 bases between. The CDR3 extends over 15 amino acids. DNA of the CDR3: TGTGCCAGCAGTGAAGCGCCGACCGGGCAGTCACCCCTCCACTTT. It translates to CASSEAPTGQSPLHF.

The chain is built from TRBV6-4 and TRBJ2-1; 9 bases line up with TRBD2. The CDR3 loop spans 15 amino acids. The V and J ends lost 4 bases and 6 bases, in that order; junction bases with no gene match: 7. Germline values: CDR1 MRHNA, CDR2 SNTAGT. The CDR3 DNA reads as TGTGCCAGCAGTGTAATAGCGGGGGCCCCCAATGAGCAGTTCTTC. Its protein product is CASSVIAGAPNEQFF.

The chain combines TRBV9 with TRBJ1-2; 8 nucleotides match TRBD1. Germline loops: CDR1 SGDLS, CDR2 YYNGEE. J was trimmed by 5 bases and V by 0 bases; bases with no gene match: 3. The CDR3 sequence is 14 residues long. CDR3 DNA: TGTGCCAGCAGCGTAGTGACAGGGGTGTATGGCTACACCTTC. It is translated as CASSVVTGVYGYTF.

This chain uses TRBV6-8 with TRBJ2-3; the D gene is possibly TRBD2 (6 bases). From germline, CDR1 is MNHGY and CDR2 SAAAGT. The V end lost 9 bases, the J end lost 0 bases, and 10 bases lay between the germline ends. The CDR3 covers 13 residues. The CDR3 sequence: CARRGGSTDTQYF. CDR3 DNA: TGTGCCAGGCGGGGTGGGAGCACAGATACGCAGTATTTT.

The J gene is TRBJ2-3, the V gene TRBV27; TRBD2 aligns across 10 bases. With V trimmed by 5 bases and J by 5 bases, 7 bases remained unmatched. Germline V gives CDR1 MNHEY, CDR2 SMNVEV (reference sequence). There are 15 residues in the CDR3. CDR3 sequence (DNA): TGTGCCAGCAGTCACCAGCGGGGGGGGATAGATACGCAGTATTTT. This translates into CASSHQRGGIDTQYF.

The chain employs TRBV27 and TRBJ1-1; TRBD1 matches 7 bases. The V segment lost 6 bases and the J segment 0 bases; nucleotides outside the gene matches: 10. This CDR3 contains 16 residues. Germline-derived CDR1 and CDR2 are MNHEY and SMNVEV (reference sequence). The CDR3: CASRRGPGQMNTEAFF. The CDR3 nucleotides are TGTGCCAGCAGACGCGGACCGGGACAGATGAACACTGAAGCTTTCTTT.

The rearrangement links TRBV27 to TRBJ2-1; TRBD2 aligns across 7 bases. The CDR3 has 15 amino acids. V dropped 2 bases and J dropped 0; count of bases not matched to a gene: 1. Per germline, CDR1 MNHEY and CDR2 SMNVEV (reference sequence). The CDR3 sequence: CASSLRTSSYNEQFF. CDR3 in DNA: TGTGCCAGCAGTTTAAGGACTAGCTCCTACAATGAGCAGTTCTTC.